Below are 4 T cell receptor beta chains sequenced from a single sample in a study of brain T cells in children with intractable seizures. The time point here: blood from clinic visit 5 months post-surgery; TSC patient then seizure free. Sequenced by immunoSEQ multiplex PCR; TCRdb stores in-frame clones only, minus some. The table records 340,000 or so clones, about 93% of them present only once. The sequenced sample was peripheral blood, obtained more than 4 months after surgery. These receptors originate from a boy less than two years old with tuberous sclerosis and intractable seizures.

The chain links TRBV19 to TRBJ1-1; 7 nucleotides agree with TRBD1. Unmatched junction bases numbered 5, after V lost 7 bases and J lost 3 bases. CDR1 LNHDA and CDR2 SQIVND come from the germline V gene (reference sequence). This CDR3 is 13 amino acids long. CDR3: CASNNRGHTEAFF. DNA of the CDR3: TGTGCCAGTAACAACAGGGGTCACACTGAAGCTTTCTTT.

CDR3 sequence: CASSEKLPPYNEQFF. The CDR3 region has the DNA TGTGCCAGCAGTGAAAAACTACCTCCCTACAATGAGCAGTTCTTC. This chain joins TRBV2 and TRBJ2-1; D not resolved. The length of the CDR3 is 15 residues. V lost 2 bases to trimming and J lost 2 bases, with 10 bases between them. Germline CDR1 is SNHLY and CDR2 is FYNNEI.

Points on this clone: This sample includes further DNA sequences coding for the same CDR3. The V gene is TRBV9, the J gene TRBJ2-7, with TRBD2 as a possible D gene (6 bases). CDR3 size: 13 residues. The V and J ends lost 3 bases and 1 base respectively, with 8 bases between them. Germline-derived CDR1 and CDR2 are SGDLS and YYNGEE. The CDR3 DNA sequence: TGTGCCAGCAGCGATGGACTATCCTACGAGCAGTACTTC. This translates into CASSDGLSYEQYF. The full variable domain, with the rest looked up from reference TRBV9 and TRBJ2-7, is DSGVTQTPKHLITATGQRVTLRCSPRSGDLSVYWYQQSLDQGLQFLIQYYNGEERAKGNILERFSAQQFPDLHSELNLSSLELGDSALYFCASSDGLSYEQYFGPGTRLTVT.

The J gene is TRBJ1-4, the V gene TRBV5-6; 8 nucleotides agree with TRBD1. Germline V gene data show CDR1 as SGHDT and CDR2 as YYEEEE. The trim removed 1 base at V and 7 bases at J, leaving 9 bases unmatched. This CDR3 spans 16 amino acids. The CDR3 DNA is TGTGCCAGCAGCTTGATTTCGGGGACAGGACTTGAAAAACTGTTTTTT. This translates into CASSLISGTGLEKLFF.